The 3 T cell receptor beta chains below all came from one sample that was sequenced in a study of blood T cell repertoires in COVID-19. The method was immunoSEQ multiplex PCR; TCRdb's version includes in-frame clones alone and lacks a portion of them. The profile shows some 100,000 clones, about 90% of them singletons. Sequenced material: peripheral blood. The receptors were gathered from a man between 65 and 79 years old who had recovered from COVID-19.

This clone was observed a handful of times. DNA of the CDR3: TGTGCCAGCAGTTACTCCGGGACTAGCGGGAGAAACGAGCAGTTCTTC. Protein product: CASSYSGTSGRNEQFF. The chain employs TRBV6-6 and TRBJ2-1, with 14 bases matching TRBD2. This CDR3 has 16 amino acids. The trim removed 0 bases at V and 10 bases at J, leaving 5 bases unmatched. Looked up from germline, CDR1 is MNHNY and CDR2 is SVGAGI (reference sequence).

This chain connects TRBV6-5 to TRBJ2-2; 7 bases agree with TRBD1. The germline CDR1 and CDR2 sequences are MNHEY and SVGAGI. The J segment lost 2 bases and the V segment lost 5 bases, leaving 5 bases of the junction unmatched. CDR3 length: 15 residues. In DNA form, the CDR3 reads TGTGCCAGCAGTCGGACAGGCCCAAACACCGGGGAGCTGTTTTTT. Protein: CASSRTGPNTGELFF.

This chain's CDR3 is CASSLRAASVGNEQFF. CDR3 in DNA: TGTGCCAGCAGCTTAAGGGCGGCTAGCGTCGGCAATGAGCAGTTCTTC. The chain recombines TRBV7-3 with TRBJ2-1; tentative D call: TRBD2 (6 bases). The CDR3 runs 16 residues. Deletions cut 1 base from V and 6 bases from J, with 16 bases between. Germline CDR1 is SGHTA and CDR2 is FQGTGA.